The sequence of this T cell receptor beta chain was determined in a study of blood T cells in healthy people across ages. General study results and limits: Roughly linear declines in TCR beta diversity per million T cells occurred with age. Nothing was known about donor CMV status, and this possibly confounded expanded clonotype changes.

It was with a sample-barcoded 5' primer and a J-beta primer mix that a second PCR of roughly 6 to 12 cycles was run. TCRdb called the 5' RACE reads again in MiXCR, with one record for every CDR3 protein. The sample includes fewer than 900,000 distinct CDR3 sequences, approximately 35% of them seen just once. For this clonotype: Its antigen remains unknown.

The CDR3 totals 16 residues. V shed 0 bases and J shed 0 bases, with 12 bases lying between them. Germline V lookup: CDR1 SGHRS, CDR2 YFSETQ. This chain uses TRBV5-1 with TRBJ1-2; D possibly corresponds to TRBD1 (6 bases). The TCR originated in a man aged 18-30 years in good health. Sequencing input: blood. The CDR3 DNA reads TGCGCCAGCAGCTTGGCCGGGACACGGCCTAACTATGGCTACACCTTC. Translation: CASSLAGTRPNYGYTF. Together with reference TRBV5-1 and TRBJ1-2, the CDR3 gives the full variable domain: KAGVTQTPRYLIKTRGQQVTLSCSPISGHRSVSWYQQTPGQGLQFLFEYFSETQRNKGNFPGRFSGRQFSNSRSEMNVSTLELGDSALYLCASSLAGTRPNYGYTFGSGTRLTVV.